This record concerns one T cell receptor beta chain sequence. These data come from a study of blood T cell repertoires in COVID-19. Study summary: Acute-phase and convalescent COVID-19 samples originated in the United States, Italy and Spain. From T cells, B-cell-depleted T cells, or PBMCs came the material, which was cDNA or gDNA.

Per the study methods: Reference gene primer amplification gave nucleated cell count estimates. Method: immunoSEQ multiplex PCR; TCRdb's copy keeps in-frame clones and lacks some. That table supplies the V and J calls and clone size; D and trimming were determined from the DNA. The data show over 250,000 clones, 75% to 90% seen once. Unmatched junction bases numbered 5, after V lost 0 bases and J lost 4 bases. CDR3 length: 16 residues. CDR1 LGHNA and CDR2 YNFKEQ come from the germline V gene. The sequence was collected from a woman between 70 and 85 years old with acute or convalescent COVID-19. The rearrangement joins TRBV4-2 to TRBJ2-1; TRBD2 agrees at 8 bases. Sequencing was done on a sample of peripheral blood. The CDR3 sequence is CASSQDERGGYNEQFF. The CDR3 nucleotides read TGTGCCAGCAGCCAAGACGAACGGGGGGGGTACAATGAGCAGTTCTTC.